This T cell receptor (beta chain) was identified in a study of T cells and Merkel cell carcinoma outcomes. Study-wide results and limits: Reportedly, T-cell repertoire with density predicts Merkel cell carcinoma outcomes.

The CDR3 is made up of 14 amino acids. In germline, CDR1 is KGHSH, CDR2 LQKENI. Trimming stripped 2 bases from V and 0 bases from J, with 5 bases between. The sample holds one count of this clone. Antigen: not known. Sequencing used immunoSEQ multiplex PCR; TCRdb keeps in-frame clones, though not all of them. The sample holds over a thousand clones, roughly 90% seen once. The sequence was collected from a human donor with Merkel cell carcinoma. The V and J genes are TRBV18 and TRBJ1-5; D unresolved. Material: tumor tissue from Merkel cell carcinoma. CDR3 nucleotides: TGTGCCAGCTCACCATTAGATAGCAATCAGCCCCAGCATTTT. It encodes CASSPLDSNQPQHF.